A single sample gave rise to the 23 T cell receptor beta chains below, sequenced in a study of cytomegalovirus exposure and HLA in healthy donors. This PCR relied on a set of 60 Vbeta primers and 13 Jbeta primers. Sequencing was performed with immunoSEQ multiplex PCR; in TCRdb, only in-frame clones are kept and a portion is missing. The sample lists about 98,000 clones, 69% occurring once. Input material: PBMCs. The receptors were gathered from a female donor in good health and CMV-seronegative.

The J gene is TRBJ2-2, the V gene TRBV4-1, with TRBD2 matching over 9 bases. This CDR3 is built from 17 residues. Per germline, CDR1 MGHRA and CDR2 YSYEKL. The V gene end was trimmed by 0 bases and the J gene end by 3 bases; junction bases not matched to a gene: 5. CDR3 in DNA: TGCGCCAGCAGCCAAGATCCAGCGGGGGGCTACACCGGGGAGCTGTTTTTT. Translated: CASSQDPAGGYTGELFF.

The chain is built from TRBV19 and TRBJ2-7; 9 positions agree with TRBD2. V was pared by 5 bases and J by 7 bases, with 6 bases of the junction left unmatched. CDR1 is LNHDA and CDR2 is SQIVND in the germline V gene (reference sequence). The CDR3 length is 13 residues. In nucleotides, the CDR3 is TGTGCCAGTAGTTCTAGCGGGACGAAGGAGCAGTACTTC. Translating gives CASSSSGTKEQYF.

The chain links TRBV7-9 to TRBJ1-3; a possible D gene is TRBD1 (5 bases). With 3 bases removed from V and 4 bases from J, the gap between germline ends came to 13 bases. Germline V gene lookup returns CDR1 SEHNR and CDR2 FQNEAQ (reference sequence). The CDR3 extends over 15 amino acids. The CDR3 protein is CASSFLGGRGNTIYF. DNA for the CDR3: TGTGCCAGCAGCTTCCTTGGGGGGAGAGGAAACACCATATATTTT.

V usage is TRBV9 and J usage is TRBJ2-2; 7 positions agree with TRBD1. This CDR3 has 15 amino acids. Unmatched junction bases numbered 3, after V lost 1 base and J lost 3 bases. Germline assignment: CDR1 SGDLS and CDR2 YYNGEE. The CDR3 coding sequence is TGTGCCAGCAGCGTACGGGACAGACACACCGGGGAGCTGTTTTTT. Translation gives CASSVRDRHTGELFF.

This chain joins TRBV2 and TRBJ1-5; 9 bases fit TRBD1. CDR1 SNHLY and CDR2 FYNNEI come from the germline V gene. The CDR3 spans 17 residues. Unmatched junction bases numbered 8, after V lost 2 bases and J lost 3 bases. CDR3 nucleotide sequence: TGTGCCAGCAGTGAATCGGGGACAGGGTTTTACAATCAGCCCCAGCATTTT. This gives the protein CASSESGTGFYNQPQHF.

This sequence joins TRBV29-1 and TRBJ1-2; D perhaps matches TRBD1 (6 bases). In germline, CDR1 is SQVTM, CDR2 ANQGSEA. V dropped 6 bases and J dropped 6 bases, with 17 bases sitting between them. The CDR3 is 13 amino acids. The DNA for the CDR3 is TGCAGCGTGACTGTGGACAGCCTCGATGGCTACACCTTC. Protein sequence: CSVTVDSLDGYTF.

The chain joins TRBV5-4 to TRBJ2-3, with TRBD2 identical over 13 bases. With 3 bases clipped from V and 6 bases from J, the junction kept 7 bases outside the gene matches. CDR3 length: 16 amino acids. Per germline, CDR1 SGHNT and CDR2 YYREEE (reference sequence). The CDR3 nucleotides read TGTGCCAGCAGCTACGCATCGGGACTAGCGGGGGATACGCAGTATTTT. Protein sequence: CASSYASGLAGDTQYF. The full variable domain, with the rest looked up from reference TRBV5-4 and TRBJ2-3, is ETGVTQSPTHLIKTRGQQVTLRCSSQSGHNTVSWYQQALGQGPQFIFQYYREEENGRGNFPPRFSGLQFPNYSSELNVNALELDDSALYLCASSYASGLAGDTQYFGPGTRLTVL.

This chain links TRBV7-2 with TRBJ1-1, with D unclear. There are 16 residues in the CDR3. Germline-derived CDR1 and CDR2 are SGHTA and FQGNSA. Trimming cost V 5 bases and J 0 bases, with 16 bases left between them. DNA of the CDR3: TGTGCCAGCAGCATCACTCCGTCACGGTTGAACACTGAAGCTTTCTTT. This encodes CASSITPSRLNTEAFF.

The rearrangement uses TRBV9 and TRBJ1-1; tentatively, D is TRBD1 (6 bases). From germline, CDR1 is SGDLS and CDR2 YYNGEE. The CDR3 totals 13 residues. The V and J ends lost 0 bases and 10 bases respectively, with 13 bases between them. The CDR3: CASSVASGEGAFF. CDR3 in DNA: TGTGCCAGCAGCGTAGCCTCAGGGGAAGGAGCTTTCTTT.

This clone occurred a few times. The chain couples TRBV4-3 to TRBJ2-3, with 10 bases lining up with TRBD2. Germline CDR1 reads LGHNA; CDR2 reads YSLEER. This CDR3 comprises 16 residues. V was clipped by 4 bases and J by 4 bases; unmatched bases: 8. The CDR3 sequence: CASSRQRGGQSDTQYF. The CDR3 DNA reads TGCGCCAGCAGCCGGCAGCGGGGGGGCCAATCAGATACGCAGTATTTT.

This chain links TRBV7-9 with TRBJ2-5; D uncertain. The V end was cut by 5 bases, the J end by 9 bases, with 10 bases between. The length of the CDR3 is 11 residues. CDR1 SEHNR and CDR2 FQNEAQ come from the germline V gene (reference sequence). The CDR3 coding sequence is TGTGCCAGCAGCCCAGGCCCGGCCCAGTACTTC. Translation gives CASSPGPAQYF. The entire variable domain, with the rest obtained from reference TRBV7-9 and TRBJ2-5, is as follows: DTGVSQNPRHKITKRGQNVTFRCDPISEHNRLYWYRQTLGQGPEFLTYFQNEAQLEKSRLLSDRFSAERPKGSFSTLEIQRTEQGDSAMYLCASSPGPAQYFGPGTRLLVL.

The chain links TRBV29-1 to TRBJ1-2; D is ambiguous. Germline V lookup: CDR1 SQVTM, CDR2 ANQGSEA. CDR3 length: 11 amino acids. V lost 3 bases and J lost 1, with 3 bases in between. This CDR3 is CSVDNNYGYTF. CDR3 nucleotides: TGCAGCGTTGACAATAACTATGGCTACACCTTC.

The chain employs TRBV7-2 and TRBJ2-6, with 14 bases matching TRBD2. This CDR3 is 17 amino acids long. CDR1 is SGHTA and CDR2 is FQGNSA in the germline V gene. V was clipped by 5 bases and J by 1 base; unmatched bases: 1. The CDR3 reads CASSGTSGGSGANVLTF. The CDR3, as DNA: TGTGCCAGCAGCGGGACTAGCGGGGGTTCTGGGGCCAACGTCCTGACTTTC. Drawing the rest from reference TRBV7-2 and TRBJ2-6, the complete variable domain is GAGVSQSPSNKVTEKGKDVELRCDPISGHTALYWYRQSLGQGLEFLIYFQGNSAPDKSGLPSDRFSAERTGGSVSTLTIQRTQQEDSAVYLCASSGTSGGSGANVLTFGAGSRLTVL.

V and J are TRBV11-2 and TRBJ1-1; the D gene is possibly TRBD1 (6 bases). CDR1 is SGHAT and CDR2 is FQNNGV in the germline V gene. The length of the CDR3 is 11 residues. Trimming removed 1 base from V and 11 bases from J, with 8 bases in between. The chain's CDR3 is CASSLVQGAFF. The CDR3 DNA reads as TGTGCCAGCAGCTTAGTCCAGGGGGCTTTCTTT.

This chain uses TRBV5-1 with TRBJ2-3; TRBD1 matches 8 bases. There are 14 residues in the CDR3. After removal of 4 bases from V and 4 bases from J, the junction contained 5 bases not matched to a gene. Per germline, CDR1 SGHRS and CDR2 YFSETQ. CDR3 DNA: TGCGCCAGCAGCCAAGGACAGGGCGCAGATACGCAGTATTTT. This codes for CASSQGQGADTQYF.

The chain recombines TRBV28 with TRBJ1-4; a possible D gene is TRBD1 (5 bases). This CDR3 has 13 residues. The V end was cut by 5 bases, the J end by 8 bases, with 12 bases between. Germline V gives CDR1 MDHEN, CDR2 SYDVKM. CDR3 DNA: TGTGCCAGCAGTGTCAACAGGTTCGAAAAACTGTTTTTT. Translating gives CASSVNRFEKLFF. The entire variable domain, with the rest obtained from reference TRBV28 and TRBJ1-4, is as follows: DVKVTQSSRYLVKRTGEKVFLECVQDMDHENMFWYRQDPGLGLRLIYFSYDVKMKEKGDIPEGYSVSREKKERFSLILESASTNQTSMYLCASSVNRFEKLFFGSGTQLSVL.

The V call is TRBV5-4, the J call TRBJ2-7; no reliable D call. The CDR3 is 12 amino acids. Germline V gene data show CDR1 as SGHNT and CDR2 as YYREEE (reference sequence). With 0 bases removed from V and 3 bases from J, the gap between germline ends came to 4 bases. The CDR3 bases are TGTGCCAGCAGCTTGGACATCTACGAGCAGTACTTC. The encoded protein is CASSLDIYEQYF.

This clone was counted a few times. The gene calls are TRBV7-6 and TRBJ2-3, with D maybe TRBD2 (5 bases). Germline-derived CDR1 and CDR2 are SGHVS and FNYEAQ. V was trimmed by 5 bases and J by 7 bases, leaving 25 bases between them. The CDR3 length is 17 residues. CDR3 nucleotide sequence: TGTGCCAGCAGCCTCCCACCTAGCAGCCCTTTTCTTCATACGCAGTATTTT. The encoded protein is CASSLPPSSPFLHTQYF.

The rearrangement joins TRBV5-1 to TRBJ2-3, with a possible D match to TRBD2 (5 bases). V was cut by 6 bases and J by 3 bases, with 8 bases left in between. CDR1 and CDR2 from the germline V gene are SGHRS and YFSETQ. The CDR3 runs to 12 residues. The CDR3 DNA reads as TGCGCCAGCATAAGCGGAACAGATACGCAGTATTTT. Amino acid sequence: CASISGTDTQYF.

This clone came up once. The rearrangement joins TRBV9 to TRBJ1-2; possibly TRBD1 for D (6 bases). The germline gives CDR1 SGDLS, CDR2 YYNGEE. Trimming took 1 base from V and 1 from J, leaving 14 bases between them. The CDR3 is 16 amino acids. The CDR3 region is CASSVSGQLGNYGYTF. CDR3 nucleotide sequence: TGTGCCAGCAGCGTATCAGGACAGTTGGGTAACTATGGCTACACCTTC.

The chain carries TRBV9 and TRBJ2-1, with 10 bases that match TRBD1. The CDR3 length is 15 residues. Germline CDR1 and CDR2: SGDLS and YYNGEE. The junction had 5 bases not matched to a gene; V was cut back by 3 bases and J by 5 bases. The CDR3 DNA is TGTGCCAGCAGCGACCGGGACAGGGGCCACAATGAGCAGTTCTTC. Translated: CASSDRDRGHNEQFF.

The sample holds a few counts of this clone. The chain couples TRBV6-1 to TRBJ2-7; TRBD2 agrees at 9 bases. Germline CDR1 is MNHNS and CDR2 is SASEGT. With 4 bases clipped from V and 4 bases from J, the junction kept 8 bases outside the gene matches. This CDR3 has 15 residues. The CDR3 DNA reads as TGTGCCAGCAGTGCTCAAACCAGCGGGAGGTACGAGCAGTACTTC. The encoded protein is CASSAQTSGRYEQYF.

This chain joins TRBV5-6 and TRBJ1-3; perhaps TRBD1 as D (5 bases). The CDR3 loop spans 15 amino acids. Germline-derived CDR1 and CDR2 are SGHDT and YYEEEE. Trimming took off 1 base at V and 9 bases at J, with 17 bases between the two ends. CDR3: CASSLLFHLGGTIYF. For the CDR3, the DNA is TGTGCCAGCAGCTTGCTATTCCACCTGGGGGGCACCATATATTTT.